This entry describes one TCR beta chain. A single count supports this clone. Its cognate antigen has yet to be identified. Within one base of it there is no much larger clone, and no base qualities were kept. Whole blood was collected in K2EDTA tubes by collaborating institutions according to the institutions' own protocols. For TCRbeta analysis, collaborators shipped samples in one of three forms: frozen whole blood, isolated PBMCs, or DNA extracted from either of those sample types. The data belong to a study of blood T cell repertoires in COVID-19 (dated by TCRdb to 2018 to 2021). For the wider study: The collaborator samples originated in the United States, Italy and Spain and spanned the acute and convalescent phases of COVID-19. The dataset comprised deeply sampled blood TCRbeta repertoires from subjects exposed to, actively infected with, or recovered from COVID-19. The samples were drawn from the first 160 participants of the ongoing ImmuneRACE study and from 950 to 1,500 subjects provided by 6 global collaborators. The material from the prospective study consisted of cDNA or gDNA derived from T cells, B-cell-depleted T cells, or PBMCs. The repertoires were released in a freely available public database intended as a resource for research on the immune response to SARS-CoV-2. HLA class I and class II types, where available, came from metadata supplied by the sample provider rather than from assay-based typing. The sample metadata nearly always contained a de-identified subject ID, COVID-19 status, age in years and sex. General study outcomes and caveats: The quantity of clinical and demographic metadata differed by source and by participant and was supplied without curation.

The immunoSEQ Assay, a bias-controlled multiplex PCR, was used to amplify TCRbeta CDR3 regions from genomic DNA. The paper's data handling went like this. The number of nucleated cells in each sample was estimated from the amplification of reference gene primers within the assay. To quantify the absolute abundance of each unique TCRbeta CDR3 rearrangement, sequence reads were collapsed and filtered. For each sample, productive Simpson clonality was calculated as the square root of Simpson's diversity index across productive rearrangements. TCRdb provides this immuneACCESS table in a form limited to in-frame rearrangements. Some clones are lacking; in checked studies, under half of them reflect an unresolved V gene, and why the rest are absent is not known. The DNA was the basis for D and trimming; V, J and clone size are from that table. This sample has about 140,000 clones in its table, and 88% of those were observed once. Clones ranked in the top ten supply about 10% of the sample.

The TCR comes from a man between 60 and 75 years old with active or convalescent COVID-19. Sequencing used peripheral blood.

CDR3 loop: CASSSKGGGEKLFF. The DNA reads TGCGCCAGCAGCTCAAAGGGGGGGGGTGAAAAACTGTTTTTT. The chain uses TRBV5-1 and TRBJ1-4; the D gene is possibly TRBD1, with 6 bases matching. In the germline V gene, CDR1 corresponds to SGHRS and CDR2 to YFSETQ. Relative to germline, V is 3 bases shorter and J is 7 bases shorter, with 13 bases between their ends. Measured from the cysteine to the phenylalanine, the CDR3 is 14 residues long. Only CDR3 DNA is held: 42 bases, read in frame from base 1.